This T cell receptor beta chain was profiled in a study of T cell responses to AZD1222 COVID-19 vaccine. Study details: Second-dose schedules of about 4 or about 12 weeks were combined.

Measured with immunoSEQ multiplex PCR; TCRdb has only the in-frame clones, and not every one. Of some 110,000 clones detected, about 88% appear once; the ten largest clones hold more than 3.5%. Germline values: CDR1 SQVTM, CDR2 ANQGSEA. Trimming took off 3 bases at V and 3 bases at J, with 14 bases between the two ends. The CDR3 contains 14 residues. This rearrangement joins TRBV29-1 to TRBJ1-2; tentative D call: TRBD1 (6 bases). Specimen: peripheral blood, collected on day 0 of AZD1222 vaccination. The receptor was isolated from an adult in good health. The CDR3 sequence is CSVDVRGGDYGYTF. CDR3 bases: TGCAGCGTTGACGTCAGGGGTGGGGACTATGGCTACACCTTC.